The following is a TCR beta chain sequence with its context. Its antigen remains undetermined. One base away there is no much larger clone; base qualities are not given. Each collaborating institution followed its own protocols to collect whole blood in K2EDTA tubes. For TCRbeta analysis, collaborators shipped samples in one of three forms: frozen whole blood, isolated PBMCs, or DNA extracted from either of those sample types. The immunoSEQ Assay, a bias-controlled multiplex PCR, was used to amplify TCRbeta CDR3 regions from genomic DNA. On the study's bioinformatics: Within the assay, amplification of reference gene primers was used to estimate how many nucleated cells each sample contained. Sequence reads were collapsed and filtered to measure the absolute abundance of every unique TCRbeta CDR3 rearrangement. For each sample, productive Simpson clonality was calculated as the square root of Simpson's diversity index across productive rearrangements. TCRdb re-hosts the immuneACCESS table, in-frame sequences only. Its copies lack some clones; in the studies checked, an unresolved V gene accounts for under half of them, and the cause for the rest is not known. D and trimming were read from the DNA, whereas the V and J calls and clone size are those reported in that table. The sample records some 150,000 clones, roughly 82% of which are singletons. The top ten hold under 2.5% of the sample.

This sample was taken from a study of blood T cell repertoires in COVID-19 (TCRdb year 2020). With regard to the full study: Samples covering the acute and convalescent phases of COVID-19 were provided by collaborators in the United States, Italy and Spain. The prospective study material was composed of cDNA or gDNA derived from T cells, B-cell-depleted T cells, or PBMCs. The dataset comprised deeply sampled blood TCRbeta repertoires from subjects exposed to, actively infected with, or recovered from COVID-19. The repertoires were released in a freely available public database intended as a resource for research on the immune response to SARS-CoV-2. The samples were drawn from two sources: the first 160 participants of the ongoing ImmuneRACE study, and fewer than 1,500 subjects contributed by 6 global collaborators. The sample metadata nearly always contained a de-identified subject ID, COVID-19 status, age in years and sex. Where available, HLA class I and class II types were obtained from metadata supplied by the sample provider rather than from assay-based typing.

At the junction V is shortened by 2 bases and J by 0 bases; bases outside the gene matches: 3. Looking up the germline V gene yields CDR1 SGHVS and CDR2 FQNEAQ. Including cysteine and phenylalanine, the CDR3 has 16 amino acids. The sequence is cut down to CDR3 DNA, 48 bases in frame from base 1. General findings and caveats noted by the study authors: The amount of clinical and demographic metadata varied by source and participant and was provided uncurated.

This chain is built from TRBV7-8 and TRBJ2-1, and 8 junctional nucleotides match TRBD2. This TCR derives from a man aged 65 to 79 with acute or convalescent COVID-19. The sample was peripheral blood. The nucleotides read TGTGCCAGCAGCTTAATCGGGACTAGCTCCTACAATGAGCAGTTCTTC. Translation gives CASSLIGTSSYNEQFF.